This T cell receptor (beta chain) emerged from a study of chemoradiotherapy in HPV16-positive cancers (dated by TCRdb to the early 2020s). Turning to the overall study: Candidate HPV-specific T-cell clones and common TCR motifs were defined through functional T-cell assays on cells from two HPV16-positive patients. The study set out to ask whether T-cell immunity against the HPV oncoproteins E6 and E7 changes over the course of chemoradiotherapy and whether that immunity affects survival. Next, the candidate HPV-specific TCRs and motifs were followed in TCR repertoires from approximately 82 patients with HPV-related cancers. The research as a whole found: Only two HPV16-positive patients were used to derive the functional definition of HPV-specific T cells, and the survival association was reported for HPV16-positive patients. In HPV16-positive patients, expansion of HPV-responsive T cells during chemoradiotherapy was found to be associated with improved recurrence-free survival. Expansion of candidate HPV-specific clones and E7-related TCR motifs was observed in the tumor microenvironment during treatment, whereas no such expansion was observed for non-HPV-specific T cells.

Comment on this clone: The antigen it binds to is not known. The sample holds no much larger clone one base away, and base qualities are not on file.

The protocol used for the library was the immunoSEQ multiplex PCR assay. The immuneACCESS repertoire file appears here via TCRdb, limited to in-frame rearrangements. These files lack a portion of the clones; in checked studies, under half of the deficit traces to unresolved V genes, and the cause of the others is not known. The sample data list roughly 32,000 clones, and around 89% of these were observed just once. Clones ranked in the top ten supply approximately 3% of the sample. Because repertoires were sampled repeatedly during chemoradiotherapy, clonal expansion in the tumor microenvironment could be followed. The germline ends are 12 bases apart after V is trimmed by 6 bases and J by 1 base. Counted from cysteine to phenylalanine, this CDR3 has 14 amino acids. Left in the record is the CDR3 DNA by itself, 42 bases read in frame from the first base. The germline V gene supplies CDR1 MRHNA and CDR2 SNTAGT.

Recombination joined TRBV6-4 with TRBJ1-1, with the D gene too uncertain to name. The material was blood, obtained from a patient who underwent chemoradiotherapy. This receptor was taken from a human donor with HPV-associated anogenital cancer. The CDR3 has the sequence CASSSAPGNTEAFF. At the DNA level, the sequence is TGTGCCAGCAGCTCCGCACCCGGGAACACTGAAGCTTTCTTT.